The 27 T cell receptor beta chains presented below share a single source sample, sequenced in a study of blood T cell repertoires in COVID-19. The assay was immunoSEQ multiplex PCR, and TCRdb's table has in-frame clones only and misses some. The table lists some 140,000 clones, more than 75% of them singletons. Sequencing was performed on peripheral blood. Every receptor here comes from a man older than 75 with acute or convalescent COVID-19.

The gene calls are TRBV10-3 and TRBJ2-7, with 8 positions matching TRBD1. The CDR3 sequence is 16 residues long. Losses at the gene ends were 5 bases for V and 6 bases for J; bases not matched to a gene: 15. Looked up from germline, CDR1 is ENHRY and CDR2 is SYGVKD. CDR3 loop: CAISKQGEGQAGEQYF. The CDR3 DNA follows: TGTGCCATCAGTAAACAGGGGGAAGGGCAGGCCGGCGAGCAGTACTTC.

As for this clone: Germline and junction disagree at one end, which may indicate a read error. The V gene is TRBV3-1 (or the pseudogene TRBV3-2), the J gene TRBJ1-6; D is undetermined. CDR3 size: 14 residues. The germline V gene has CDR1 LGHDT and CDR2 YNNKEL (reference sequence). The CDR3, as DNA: TGTGCCAGCAGCCTAAACTACGATAACTCACCCCTCCACTTT. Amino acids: CASSLNYDNSPLHF.

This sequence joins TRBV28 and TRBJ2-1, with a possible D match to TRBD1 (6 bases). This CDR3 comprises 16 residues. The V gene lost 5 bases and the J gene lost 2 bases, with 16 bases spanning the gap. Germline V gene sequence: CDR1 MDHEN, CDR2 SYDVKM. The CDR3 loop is CASSPGQSHTYNEQFF. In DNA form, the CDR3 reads TGTGCCAGCAGTCCTGGACAGTCCCATACCTACAATGAGCAGTTCTTC.

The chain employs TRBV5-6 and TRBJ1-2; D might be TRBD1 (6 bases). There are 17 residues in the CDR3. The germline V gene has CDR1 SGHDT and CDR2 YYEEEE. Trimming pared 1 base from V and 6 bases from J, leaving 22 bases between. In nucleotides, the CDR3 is TGTGCCAGCAGCTTGTTCCCCCTACAGGGTGCGGACCATGGCTACACCTTC. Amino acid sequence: CASSLFPLQGADHGYTF.

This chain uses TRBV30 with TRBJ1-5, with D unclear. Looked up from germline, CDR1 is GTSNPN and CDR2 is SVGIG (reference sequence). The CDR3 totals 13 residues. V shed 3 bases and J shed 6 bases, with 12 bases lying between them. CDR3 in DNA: TGTGCCTGGAGCCAAGGAGGGTCTCAGCCCCAGCATTTT. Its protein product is CAWSQGGSQPQHF. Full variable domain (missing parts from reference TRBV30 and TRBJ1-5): SQTIHQWPATLVQPVGSPLSLECTVEGTSNPNLYWYRQAAGRGLQLLFYSVGIGQISSEVPQNLSASRPQDRQFILSSKKLLLSDSGFYLCAWSQGGSQPQHFGDGTRLSIL.

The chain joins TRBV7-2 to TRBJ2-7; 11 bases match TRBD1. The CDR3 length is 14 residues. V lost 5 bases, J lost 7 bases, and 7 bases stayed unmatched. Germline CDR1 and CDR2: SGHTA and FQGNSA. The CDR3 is CASSPDRGQGEQYF. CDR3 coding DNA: TGTGCCAGCAGCCCGGACAGGGGGCAAGGAGAGCAGTACTTC.

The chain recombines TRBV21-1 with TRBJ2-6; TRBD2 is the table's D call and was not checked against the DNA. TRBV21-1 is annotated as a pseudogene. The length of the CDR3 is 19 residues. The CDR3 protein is CASSNPGGQGLAGANVLTF. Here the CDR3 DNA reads TGTGCCAGCAGCAATCCCGGGGGGCAGGGATTAGCTGGGGCCAACGTCCTGACTTTC.

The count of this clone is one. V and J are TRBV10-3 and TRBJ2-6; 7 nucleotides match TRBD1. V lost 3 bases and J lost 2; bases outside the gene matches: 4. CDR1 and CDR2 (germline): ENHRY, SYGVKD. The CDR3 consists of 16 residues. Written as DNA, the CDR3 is TGTGCCATCAGTGATGACAGGGTCGCTGGGGCCAACGTCCTGACTTTC. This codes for CAISDDRVAGANVLTF.

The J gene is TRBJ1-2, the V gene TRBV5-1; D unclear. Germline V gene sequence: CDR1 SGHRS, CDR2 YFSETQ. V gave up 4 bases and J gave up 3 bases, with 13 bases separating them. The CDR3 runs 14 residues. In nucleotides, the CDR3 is TGCGCCAGCAGCCGCTCGGGATTGGACTATGGCTACACCTTC. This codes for CASSRSGLDYGYTF.

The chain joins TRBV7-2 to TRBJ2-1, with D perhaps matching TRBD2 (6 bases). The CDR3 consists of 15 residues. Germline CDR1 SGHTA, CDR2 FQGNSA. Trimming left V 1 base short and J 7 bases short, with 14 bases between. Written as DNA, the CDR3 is TGTGCCAGCAGCTTAGATGGGGGGACGAGGAATGAGCAGTTCTTC. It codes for CASSLDGGTRNEQFF.

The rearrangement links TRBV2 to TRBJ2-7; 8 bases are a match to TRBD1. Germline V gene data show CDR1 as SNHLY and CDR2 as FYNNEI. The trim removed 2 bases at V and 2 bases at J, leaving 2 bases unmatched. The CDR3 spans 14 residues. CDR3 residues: CASSELTGAYEQYF. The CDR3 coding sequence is TGTGCCAGCAGTGAACTGACAGGGGCCTACGAGCAGTACTTC.

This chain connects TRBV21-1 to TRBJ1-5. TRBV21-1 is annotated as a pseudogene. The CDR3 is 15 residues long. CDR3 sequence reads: CASSLRLHGNQPQHF. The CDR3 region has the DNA TGTGCCAGCAGCCTCCGACTGCACGGCAATCAGCCCCAGCATTTT.

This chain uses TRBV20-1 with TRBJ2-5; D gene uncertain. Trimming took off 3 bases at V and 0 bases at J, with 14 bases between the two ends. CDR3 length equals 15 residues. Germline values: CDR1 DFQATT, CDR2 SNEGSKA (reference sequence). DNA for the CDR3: TGCAGTGCTAGTTACACCCGATTGTACCAAGAGACCCAGTACTTC. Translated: CSASYTRLYQETQYF.

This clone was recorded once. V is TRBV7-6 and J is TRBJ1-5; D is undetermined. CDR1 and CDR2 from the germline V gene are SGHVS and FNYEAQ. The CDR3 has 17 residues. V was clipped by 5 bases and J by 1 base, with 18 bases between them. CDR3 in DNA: TGTGCCAGCAGCCGGACGGCGGCGGGGTGGAGCAATCAGCCCCAGCATTTT. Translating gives CASSRTAAGWSNQPQHF.

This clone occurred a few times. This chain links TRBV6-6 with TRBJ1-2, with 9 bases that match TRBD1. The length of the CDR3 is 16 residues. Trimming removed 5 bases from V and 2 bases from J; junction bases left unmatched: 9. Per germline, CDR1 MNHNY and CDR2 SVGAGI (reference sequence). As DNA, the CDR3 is TGTGCCAGCAGTAAGACCTCGGGACAGGGAAACTATGGCTACACCTTC. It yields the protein CASSKTSGQGNYGYTF.

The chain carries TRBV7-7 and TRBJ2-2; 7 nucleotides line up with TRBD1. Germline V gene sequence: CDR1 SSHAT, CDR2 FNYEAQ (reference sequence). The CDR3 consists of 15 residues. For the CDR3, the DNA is TGTGCTAGCGCCCTGGGGACAGTATCTACCGGGGAGCTGTTTTTT. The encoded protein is CASALGTVSTGELFF.

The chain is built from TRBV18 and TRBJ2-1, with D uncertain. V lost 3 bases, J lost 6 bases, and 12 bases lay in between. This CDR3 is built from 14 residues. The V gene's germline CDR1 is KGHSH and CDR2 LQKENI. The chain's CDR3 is CASSPGQVPNEQFF. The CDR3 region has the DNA TGTGCCAGCTCACCGGGCCAGGTACCCAATGAGCAGTTCTTC.

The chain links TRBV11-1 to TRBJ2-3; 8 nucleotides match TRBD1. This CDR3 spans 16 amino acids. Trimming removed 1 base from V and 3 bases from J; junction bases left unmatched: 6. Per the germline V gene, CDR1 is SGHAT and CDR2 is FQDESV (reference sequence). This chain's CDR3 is CASSLGQGAGTDTQYF. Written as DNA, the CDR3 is TGTGCCAGCAGCTTAGGGCAGGGGGCCGGGACAGATACGCAGTATTTT.

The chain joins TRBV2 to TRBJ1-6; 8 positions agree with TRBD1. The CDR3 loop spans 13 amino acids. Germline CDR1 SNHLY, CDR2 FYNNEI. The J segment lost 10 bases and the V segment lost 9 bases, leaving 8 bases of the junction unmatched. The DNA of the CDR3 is TGTGCCAGTGGTCAGACAGGGGAATCACCCCTCCACTTT. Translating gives CASGQTGESPLHF.

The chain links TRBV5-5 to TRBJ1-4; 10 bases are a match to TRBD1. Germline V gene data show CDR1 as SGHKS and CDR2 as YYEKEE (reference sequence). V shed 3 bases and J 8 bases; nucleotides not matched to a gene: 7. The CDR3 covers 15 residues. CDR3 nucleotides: TGTGCCAGCAGCTCTGACAGGGGGCTAGGGGAAAAACTGTTTTTT. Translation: CASSSDRGLGEKLFF.

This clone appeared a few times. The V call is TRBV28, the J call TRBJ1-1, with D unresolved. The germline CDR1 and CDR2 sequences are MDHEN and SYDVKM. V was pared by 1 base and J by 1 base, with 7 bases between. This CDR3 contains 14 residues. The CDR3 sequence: CASSLYAGNTEAFF. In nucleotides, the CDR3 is TGTGCCAGCAGTTTATATGCAGGGAACACTGAAGCTTTCTTT.

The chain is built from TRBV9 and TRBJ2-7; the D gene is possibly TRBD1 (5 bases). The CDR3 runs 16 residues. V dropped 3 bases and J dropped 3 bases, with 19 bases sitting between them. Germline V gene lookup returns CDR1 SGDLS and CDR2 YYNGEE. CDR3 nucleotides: TGTGCCAGCAGCGCCGCCCTTCAGGGATCTTTCTACGAGCAGTACTTC. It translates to CASSAALQGSFYEQYF.

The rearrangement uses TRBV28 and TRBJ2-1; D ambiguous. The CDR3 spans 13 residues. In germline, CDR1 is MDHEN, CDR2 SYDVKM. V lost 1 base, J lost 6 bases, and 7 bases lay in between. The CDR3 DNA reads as TGTGCCAGCAGTTTATACTCAATCAATGAGCAGTTCTTC. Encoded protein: CASSLYSINEQFF.

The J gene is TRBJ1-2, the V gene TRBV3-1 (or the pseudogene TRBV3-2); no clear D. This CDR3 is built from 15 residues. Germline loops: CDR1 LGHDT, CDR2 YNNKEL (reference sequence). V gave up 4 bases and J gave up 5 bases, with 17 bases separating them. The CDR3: CASSPGSLQYYGYTF. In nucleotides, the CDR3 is TGTGCCAGCAGCCCCGGGTCCCTGCAGTATTATGGCTACACCTTC.

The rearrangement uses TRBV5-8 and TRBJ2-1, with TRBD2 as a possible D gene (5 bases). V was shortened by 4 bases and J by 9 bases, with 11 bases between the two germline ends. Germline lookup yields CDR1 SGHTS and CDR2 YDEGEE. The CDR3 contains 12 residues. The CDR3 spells CASSGSGGEQFF. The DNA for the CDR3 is TGTGCCAGCAGCGGATCTGGAGGTGAGCAGTTCTTC.

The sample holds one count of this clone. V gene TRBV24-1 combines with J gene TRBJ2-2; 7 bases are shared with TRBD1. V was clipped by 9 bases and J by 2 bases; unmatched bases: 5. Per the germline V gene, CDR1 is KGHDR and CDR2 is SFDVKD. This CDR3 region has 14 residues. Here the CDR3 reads CATSDRTNTGELFF. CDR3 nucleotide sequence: TGTGCCACCTCGGACAGGACTAACACCGGGGAGCTGTTTTTT.

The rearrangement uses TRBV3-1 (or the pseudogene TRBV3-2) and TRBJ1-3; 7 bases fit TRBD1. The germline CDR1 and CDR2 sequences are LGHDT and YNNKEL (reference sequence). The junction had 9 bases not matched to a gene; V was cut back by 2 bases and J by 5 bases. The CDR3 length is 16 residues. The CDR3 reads CASSQPGGTARNTIYF. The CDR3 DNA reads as TGTGCCAGCAGCCAACCCGGTGGGACAGCAAGAAACACCATATATTTT.